This T cell receptor (beta chain) was sequenced in a study of T cell responses to AZD1222 COVID-19 vaccine. V shed 0 bases and J 4 bases; nucleotides not matched to a gene: 6. The germline V gene has CDR1 PRHDT and CDR2 FYEKMQ (reference sequence). CDR3 length: 15 amino acids. Clones were sequenced by immunoSEQ multiplex PCR, and TCRdb holds only the in-frame ones, with some missing. The table lists about 83,000 clones, over 80% of them singletons. The sequencing here drew on peripheral blood, taken on day 0 of MenACWY control vaccination. V gene TRBV13 combines with J gene TRBJ2-7, with TRBD1 identical over 7 bases. This receptor was identified in an adult in good health. The CDR3 coding sequence is TGTGCCAGCAGCTTAGGCGCCAGGGGGTGGTACGAGCAGTACTTC. Translation gives CASSLGARGWYEQYF.